This T cell receptor beta chain was documented in a study of T cells after yellow fever vaccination. Trimming stripped 0 bases from V and 2 bases from J, with 8 bases between. This CDR3 is built from 14 residues. Germline CDR1 KGHSH, CDR2 LQKENI. Study outcomes and limitations: The appearance of a small share of clonotypes in both CD4 and CD8 compartments was observed. Abundant clonotypes from the bulk population could contaminate FACS-sorted repertoires.

TCRdb analysed the 5' RACE reads with MiXCR anew, one entry per CDR3 protein. The sample lists 450,000 to 650,000 distinct CDR3 sequences; 13% were seen once. This clonotype was observed a few times. What it binds is unknown. This clonotype originated in a man aged 30 to 45 who received the YFV17D yellow fever vaccine. The specimen was PBMCs, collected on the day of the yellow fever booster vaccination. This chain links TRBV18 with TRBJ2-7; no clear D. Written as DNA, the CDR3 is TGTGCCAGCTCACCACCGAACCCCACCTACGAGCAGTACTTC. It codes for CASSPPNPTYEQYF.